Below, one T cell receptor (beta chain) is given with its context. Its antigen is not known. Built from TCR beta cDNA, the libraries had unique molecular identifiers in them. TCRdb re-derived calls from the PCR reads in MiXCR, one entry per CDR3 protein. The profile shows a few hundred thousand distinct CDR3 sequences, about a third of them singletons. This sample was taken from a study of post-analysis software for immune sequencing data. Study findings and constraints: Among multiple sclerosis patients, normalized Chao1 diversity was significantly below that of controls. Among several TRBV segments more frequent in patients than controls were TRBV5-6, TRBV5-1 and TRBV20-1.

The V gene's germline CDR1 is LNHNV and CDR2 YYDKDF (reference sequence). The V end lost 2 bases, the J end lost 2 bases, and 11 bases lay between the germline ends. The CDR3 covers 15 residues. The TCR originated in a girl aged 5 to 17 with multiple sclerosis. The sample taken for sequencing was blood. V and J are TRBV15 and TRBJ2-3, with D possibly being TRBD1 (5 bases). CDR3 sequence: CATSRSEQDTDTQYF. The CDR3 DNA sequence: TGTGCCACCAGCAGAAGTGAACAGGACACAGATACGCAGTATTTT.